Included here is one TCR beta chain sequence, with context. The antigen remains undetermined. A much larger clonotype is one base distant, so this may be a read error. This record comes from a study of glioma-infiltrating T cells. Whole-study findings and limits: Tissue and blood shared very few CDR3 sequences. Non-neoplastic patients had below-expected tissue-blood divergence, while all gliomas exceeded expectation.

Amplification of TCR alpha and beta CDR3 regions from RNA used iRepertoire nested multiplex PCR. Input was 100-400 ng of tissue mRNA or PBMC total RNA. TCRdb redid the calling of the multiplex PCR reads with MiXCR, one entry per CDR3 protein. In the table there are about 130,000 distinct CDR3 sequences, around 23% of which are singletons. V dropped 4 bases and J dropped 5 bases, with 11 bases sitting between them. Looked up from germline, CDR1 is SGHDN and CDR2 is FVKESK. The length of the CDR3 is 13 residues. Sequenced sample: glioma tissue, nonneoplastic brain tissue, or PBMCs (not recorded which). The chain couples TRBV14 to TRBJ1-1; tentative D call: TRBD1 (5 bases). The sequence derives from a human donor with low-grade glioma or glioblastoma, undergoing nonglioma brain surgery, or in good health (not recorded which). CDR3 DNA: TGTGCCAGCAGCCGGGACCTCAGAACTGAAGCTTTCTTT. Translating gives CASSRDLRTEAFF.